The entry below describes one T cell receptor beta chain. Because it lacks the conserved phenylalanine or tryptophan at the end, this CDR3 is likely a read error. The DNA is omitted, as the CDR3 cannot be located on it reliably, and the CDR3 follows TCRdb's listing. The data were taken from a study of cytomegalovirus exposure and HLA in healthy donors. Researchers ran the PCR with 60 Vbeta and 13 Jbeta primers. Clones were sequenced by immunoSEQ multiplex PCR, and TCRdb holds only the in-frame ones, with some missing. The profile shows roughly 150,000 clones, 80% of them singletons. The source of this sequence is a woman aged 40 to 55 in good health and CMV-seronegative. Specimen: PBMCs.

The CDR3 loop is CASSFVGAPHLM. The gene calls are TRBV28 and TRBJ2-7; the tabulated D call, TRBD1, remains unverified against the DNA. The CDR3 spans 12 amino acids, including both terminal residues. CDR1 and CDR2 from the germline V gene are MDHEN and SYDVKM.